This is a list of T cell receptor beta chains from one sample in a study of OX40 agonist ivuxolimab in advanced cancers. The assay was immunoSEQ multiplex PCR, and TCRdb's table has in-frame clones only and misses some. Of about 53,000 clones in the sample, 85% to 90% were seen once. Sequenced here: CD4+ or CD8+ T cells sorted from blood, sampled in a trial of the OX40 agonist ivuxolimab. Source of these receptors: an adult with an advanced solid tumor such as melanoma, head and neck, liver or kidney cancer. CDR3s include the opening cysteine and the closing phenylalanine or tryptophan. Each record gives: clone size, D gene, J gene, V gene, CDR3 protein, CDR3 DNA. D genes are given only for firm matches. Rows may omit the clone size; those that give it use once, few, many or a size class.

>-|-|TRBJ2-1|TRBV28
CASNTYFGEQFF
TGTGCCAGCAACACTTACTTCGGTGAGCAGTTCTTC
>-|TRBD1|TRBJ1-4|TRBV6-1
CASSEGGNRGIEKLFF
TGTGCCAGCAGTGAAGGGGGCAACAGGGGTATTGAAAAACTGTTTTTT
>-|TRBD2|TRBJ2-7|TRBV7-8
CASSLDGVGGVEQYF
TGTGCCAGCAGCTTAGATGGGGTGGGAGGGGTCGAGCAGTACTTC
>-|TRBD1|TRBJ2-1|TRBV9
CASSVEMPGQGNNEQFF
TGTGCCAGCAGTGTAGAAATGCCGGGACAGGGTAACAATGAGCAGTTCTTC
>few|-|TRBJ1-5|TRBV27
CASSPRTSNQPQHF
TGTGCCAGCAGTCCGCGGACTAGCAATCAGCCCCAGCATTTT
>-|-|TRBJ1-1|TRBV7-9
CASSQASGTEAFF
TGTGCCAGCAGCCAAGCGTCGGGCACTGAAGCTTTCTTT
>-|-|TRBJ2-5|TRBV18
CASSPGFVAVQETQYF
TGTGCCAGCTCACCGGGGTTTGTAGCGGTCCAAGAGACCCAGTACTTC
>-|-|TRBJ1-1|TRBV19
CASTLRKDRNTEAFF
TGTGCCAGTACTTTGAGAAAGGACAGAAACACTGAAGCTTTCTTT
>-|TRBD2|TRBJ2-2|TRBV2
CASSGTSGGIGELFF
TGTGCCAGCAGTGGGACTAGCGGGGGTATCGGGGAGCTGTTTTTT
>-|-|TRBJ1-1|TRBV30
CAWSVRGKSTEAFF
TGTGCCTGGAGTGTACGGGGTAAGAGCACTGAAGCTTTCTTT
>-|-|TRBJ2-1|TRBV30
CAWMASSYNEQFF
TGTGCCTGGATGGCCAGCTCCTACAATGAGCAGTTCTTC
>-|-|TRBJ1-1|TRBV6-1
CASSGQENTEAFF
TGTGCCAGCAGTGGACAGGAGAACACTGAAGCTTTCTTT
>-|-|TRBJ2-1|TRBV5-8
CASSPRRFIANEQFF
TGTGCCAGCAGCCCCAGGAGGTTTATAGCGAATGAGCAGTTCTTC
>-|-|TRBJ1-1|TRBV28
CASSSGLGGFTEAFF
TGTGCCAGCAGTAGTGGATTGGGGGGCTTCACTGAAGCTTTCTTT
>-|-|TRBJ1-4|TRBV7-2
CASSLSRENEKLFF
TGTGCCAGCAGCTTATCGCGGGAAAATGAAAAACTGTTTTTT
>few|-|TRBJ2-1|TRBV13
CASSLNNEQFF
TGTGCCAGCAGCTTGAACAATGAGCAGTTCTTC
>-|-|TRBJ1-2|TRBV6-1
CASSEQVVSGYGYTF
TGTGCCAGCAGTGAGCAGGTGGTTTCTGGGTATGGCTACACCTTC
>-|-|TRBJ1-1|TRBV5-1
CASSQIEGTEAFF
TGCGCCAGCAGCCAAATCGAAGGCACTGAAGCTTTCTTT